One sample yielded the 22 T cell receptor beta chains listed below, sequenced in a study of cytomegalovirus exposure and HLA in healthy donors. Clones were sequenced by immunoSEQ multiplex PCR, and TCRdb holds only the in-frame ones, with some missing. The data show 100,000 to 150,000 clones, 75% to 90% seen once. The source material was PBMCs. The receptors originated from a woman aged 18 to 35 in good health and CMV-seronegative.

CDR3 in DNA: TGCGCCAGCAGCTTGGAATCCAGGGGGCTCTCTGGAAACACCATATATTTT. Protein product: CASSLESRGLSGNTIYF. The chain has TRBV5-1 and TRBJ1-3; 8 nucleotides agree with TRBD1. Germline V lookup: CDR1 SGHRS, CDR2 YFSETQ. CDR3 length equals 17 residues. Losses at the gene ends were 0 bases for V and 0 bases for J; bases not matched to a gene: 5.

This rearrangement joins TRBV28 to TRBJ1-2; 9 bases fit TRBD1. The CDR3 sequence is 14 residues long. V was clipped by 5 bases and J by 7 bases; unmatched bases: 8. Germline V CDR1 and CDR2: MDHEN, SYDVKM. CDR3 residues: CASSPPGQGSGYTF. CDR3 sequence (DNA): TGTGCCAGCAGTCCCCCGGGACAGGGTTCTGGCTACACCTTC.

The rearrangement uses TRBV13 and TRBJ2-7; 7 bases are a match to TRBD1. In germline, CDR1 is PRHDT, CDR2 FYEKMQ (reference sequence). Losses at the gene ends were 0 bases for V and 10 bases for J; bases not matched to a gene: 3. The CDR3 runs 12 residues. The CDR3 here is CASSLGGGGQYF. The CDR3 DNA reads TGTGCCAGCAGCTTAGGAGGGGGCGGACAGTACTTC.

In regard to this clone: Sequence at one end of the junction differs from germline and may be a read error. The chain recombines TRBV7-7 with TRBJ2-5, with 9 nucleotides matching TRBD2. Germline assignment: CDR1 SSHAT and CDR2 FNYEAQ (reference sequence). This CDR3 spans 15 amino acids. CDR3 protein: CASRRAGGYQETQYF. CDR3 DNA sequence: TGTGCTAGCAGGCGAGCGGGAGGCTATCAAGAGACCCAGTACTTC. The variable domain in full, with the rest retrieved from reference TRBV7-7 and TRBJ2-5, is GAGVSQSPRYKVTKRGQDVTLRCDPISSHATLYWYQQALGQGPEFLTYFNYEAQPDKSGLPSDRFSAERPEGSISTLTIQRTEQRDSAMYRCASRRAGGYQETQYFGPGTRLLVL.

The V call is TRBV28, the J call TRBJ2-1; 11 nucleotides align to TRBD2. This CDR3 contains 17 residues. The V gene end was trimmed by 4 bases and the J gene end by 0 bases; junction bases not matched to a gene: 5. Looked up from germline, CDR1 is MDHEN and CDR2 is SYDVKM. CDR3 loop: CASSSGTSGPSYNEQFF. Here the CDR3 DNA reads TGTGCCAGCAGTTCCGGGACTAGCGGCCCCTCCTACAATGAGCAGTTCTTC.

This clone was observed a single time. The rearrangement links TRBV28 to TRBJ2-4, with D hard to call. This CDR3 comprises 16 residues. The germline V and J ends were trimmed by 6 bases and 2 bases, with 17 bases remaining between them. Germline V lookup: CDR1 MDHEN, CDR2 SYDVKM. The CDR3 region is CASSHAQLGSKNIQYF. In DNA form, the CDR3 reads TGTGCCAGCAGCCATGCACAGTTAGGATCCAAAAACATTCAGTACTTC.

The genes are TRBV19 and TRBJ2-7; 11 positions agree with TRBD1. There are 15 residues in the CDR3. After removal of 5 bases from V and 3 bases from J, the junction contained 6 bases not matched to a gene. From germline, CDR1 is LNHDA and CDR2 SQIVND (reference sequence). CDR3 protein: CASSVGQGVIYEQYF. The DNA for the CDR3 is TGTGCCAGTAGTGTGGGACAGGGGGTCATCTACGAGCAGTACTTC.

This chain uses TRBV7-9 with TRBJ2-3, with 10 bases lining up with TRBD2. This CDR3 spans 19 amino acids. The germline V gene has CDR1 SEHNR and CDR2 FQNEAQ (reference sequence). Germline trimming cut 4 bases from V and 6 bases from J; bases unmatched to any gene: 19. The CDR3 here is CASSSPGLAGAPSRDTQYF. The DNA of the CDR3 is TGTGCCAGCAGCTCCCCGGGGCTAGCGGGAGCTCCTTCCCGGGATACGCAGTATTTT.

J is TRBJ2-1 and V is TRBV9, with 9 bases lining up with TRBD2. Germline CDR1 SGDLS, CDR2 YYNGEE. This CDR3 comprises 17 residues. The V segment lost 0 bases and the J segment 1 base; nucleotides outside the gene matches: 5. The CDR3 nucleotides are TGTGCCAGCAGCGTAGGGACTAGCGCCCCGTCCTACAATGAGCAGTTCTTC. This sequence encodes CASSVGTSAPSYNEQFF.

This chain connects TRBV6-1 to TRBJ1-1, with TRBD1 matching 7 bases. Germline CDR1 reads MNHNS; CDR2 reads SASEGT. With 6 bases clipped from V and 0 bases from J, the junction kept 1 base outside the gene matches. CDR3 length: 13 residues. The CDR3: CASSDRVNTEAFF. For the CDR3, the DNA is TGTGCCAGCAGCGACAGGGTGAACACTGAAGCTTTCTTT.

The chain carries TRBV7-9 and TRBJ2-1, with 9 bases fitting TRBD2. This CDR3 is 15 amino acids long. Germline V lookup: CDR1 SEHNR, CDR2 FQNEAQ (reference sequence). The V segment lost 3 bases and the J segment 3 bases; nucleotides outside the gene matches: 3. This CDR3 is CASSFTLAGYNEQFF. The CDR3 DNA follows: TGTGCCAGCAGCTTTACACTAGCGGGCTACAATGAGCAGTTCTTC. Drawing the rest from reference TRBV7-9 and TRBJ2-1, the complete variable domain is DTGVSQNPRHKITKRGQNVTFRCDPISEHNRLYWYRQTLGQGPEFLTYFQNEAQLEKSRLLSDRFSAERPKGSFSTLEIQRTEQGDSAMYLCASSFTLAGYNEQFFGPGTRLTVL.

The chain combines TRBV5-1 with TRBJ2-1; the D gene is possibly TRBD2 (6 bases). The CDR3 spans 19 residues. The V end lost 2 bases, the J end lost 7 bases, and 28 bases lay between the germline ends. Per the germline V gene, CDR1 is SGHRS and CDR2 is YFSETQ. This CDR3 is CASSFAKVREPFYGNEQFF. Written as DNA, the CDR3 is TGCGCCAGCAGCTTCGCGAAGGTGCGGGAACCCTTTTACGGAAATGAGCAGTTCTTC.

In nucleotides, the CDR3 is TGCAGTGCCCCGGACTCGAATGAGCAGTTCTTC. The encoded protein is CSAPDSNEQFF. This chain links TRBV20-1 with TRBJ2-1, with D perhaps matching TRBD2 (5 bases). The ends were cut back, 6 bases at V and 7 bases at J, with 10 bases in the middle. The CDR3 runs 11 residues. Germline V gives CDR1 DFQATT, CDR2 SNEGSKA (reference sequence).

The chain employs TRBV28 and TRBJ2-7; 7 bases align to TRBD2. CDR1 MDHEN and CDR2 SYDVKM come from the germline V gene. The CDR3 is made up of 16 amino acids. The V segment lost 7 bases and the J segment 2 bases; nucleotides outside the gene matches: 14. The CDR3 protein is CASMSSLERGTYEQYF. The CDR3 coding sequence is TGTGCCAGCATGTCGTCCCTAGAGCGGGGTACCTACGAGCAGTACTTC.

The chain joins TRBV27 to TRBJ2-7, with 7 bases fitting TRBD1. Trimming took 4 bases from V and 7 from J; bases not matched to a gene: 10. This CDR3 comprises 14 residues. Per the germline V gene, CDR1 is MNHEY and CDR2 is SMNVEV (reference sequence). CDR3 amino acids: CASSYRGLLGEQYF. CDR3 nucleotides: TGTGCCAGCAGTTACAGGGGCCTCCTAGGGGAGCAGTACTTC.

Only one count was recorded for this clone. The CDR3 loop reads CASSEPREGGMETQYF. The CDR3 DNA is TGTGCCAGCAGTGAACCCCGGGAGGGAGGAATGGAGACCCAGTACTTC. The chain is built from TRBV2 and TRBJ2-5, with TRBD2 matching over 8 bases. The CDR3 has 16 residues. Trimming cost V 2 bases and J 5 bases; bases outside gene matches: 10. CDR1 is SNHLY, CDR2 FYNNEI, per germline.

This sequence joins TRBV7-9 and TRBJ2-7; D might be TRBD1 (5 bases). With 1 base removed from V and 0 bases from J, the gap between germline ends came to 10 bases. The germline gives CDR1 SEHNR, CDR2 FQNEAQ (reference sequence). The CDR3 covers 15 residues. The CDR3 nucleotides read TGTGCCAGCAGCTTAGGGTCAGGGCGCTCCTACGAGCAGTACTTC. This encodes CASSLGSGRSYEQYF.

The chain uses TRBV7-2 and TRBJ2-7, with D possibly being TRBD1 (6 bases). In germline, CDR1 is SGHTA, CDR2 FQGNSA. Trimming stripped 4 bases from V and 2 bases from J, with 15 bases between. CDR3 length: 15 residues. This chain's CDR3 is CASSSPPGQTYEQYF. CDR3 coding DNA: TGTGCCAGCAGCTCCCCTCCTGGACAGACCTACGAGCAGTACTTC.

The chain uses TRBV11-3 and TRBJ2-7; 16 nucleotides agree with TRBD2. J was trimmed by 4 bases and V by 5 bases; bases with no gene match: 5. This CDR3 is 16 amino acids long. Germline CDR1 is SGHNT and CDR2 is YENEEA. The chain's CDR3 is CASSTGLAGGNYEQYF. CDR3 DNA: TGTGCCAGCAGCACGGGACTAGCGGGAGGGAATTACGAGCAGTACTTC. Looking up the rest from reference TRBV11-3 and TRBJ2-7 gives the full variable domain: EAGVVQSPRYKIIEKKQPVAFWCNPISGHNTLYWYLQNLGQGPELLIRYENEEAVDDSQLPKDRFSAERLKGVDSTLKIQPAELGDSAVYLCASSTGLAGGNYEQYFGPGTRLTVT.

There are a few counts of this clone. The chain employs TRBV2 and TRBJ2-1, with TRBD2 matching over 11 bases. The CDR3 extends over 16 amino acids. Germline CDR1 SNHLY, CDR2 FYNNEI. V gave up 4 bases and J gave up 4 bases; unmatched junction bases: 6. The CDR3 loop is CASSGPTSGIYNEQFF. The CDR3 bases are TGTGCCAGCAGTGGCCCGACTAGCGGGATTTACAATGAGCAGTTCTTC. The full variable domain, in which reference TRBV2 and TRBJ2-1 provide the parts outside the CDR3, is EPEVTQTPSHQVTQMGQEVILRCVPISNHLYFYWYRQILGQKVEFLVSFYNNEISEKSEIFDDQFSVERPDGSNFTLKIRSTKLEDSAMYFCASSGPTSGIYNEQFFGPGTRLTVL.

The J gene is TRBJ2-7, the V gene TRBV4-1; no clear D. The CDR3 is 12 amino acids. Trimming pared 1 base from V and 1 base from J, leaving 2 bases between. Germline V gene data show CDR1 as MGHRA and CDR2 as YSYEKL. CDR3 in DNA: TGCGCCAGCAGCCAAGTATCCTACGAGCAGTACTTC. It encodes CASSQVSYEQYF.

The rearrangement uses TRBV13 and TRBJ2-7; TRBD2 agrees at 7 bases. CDR1 is PRHDT, CDR2 FYEKMQ, per germline (reference sequence). The CDR3 length is 13 residues. J gave up 4 bases and V 5 bases, and 5 bases lay outside the gene matches. CDR3 protein: CASSRSGGYEQYF. The CDR3 DNA reads as TGTGCCAGCAGCCGATCGGGAGGTTACGAGCAGTACTTC.